One sample yielded the 16 T cell receptor beta chains listed below, sequenced in a study of T-cell reconstitution after alpha-beta-depleted transplantation in children. TCRbeta library construction was performed incorporating unique molecular identifiers. In TCRdb, the PCR reads were re-called with MiXCR into one record per CDR3 protein. The sample carries just under 550,000 distinct CDR3 sequences, approximately 20% recorded once. Sequenced here: PBMCs from the stem cell graft donor, sampled from the stem cell graft. Source of these receptors: a human donor who donated a stem cell graft to a child with acute lymphoblastic leukemia.

This clonotype has just a few counts. The chain couples TRBV5-6 to TRBJ2-1; D gene unclear. Trimming pared 4 bases from V and 5 bases from J, leaving 7 bases between. The CDR3 runs to 12 residues. Per germline, CDR1 SGHDT and CDR2 YYEEEE. The CDR3 loop is CASSPQNNEQFF. As DNA, the CDR3 is TGTGCCAGCAGCCCTCAGAACAATGAGCAGTTCTTC. Full variable domain (missing parts from reference TRBV5-6 and TRBJ2-1): DAGVTQSPTHLIKTRGQQVTLRCSPKSGHDTVSWYQQALGQGPQFIFQYYEEEERQRGNFPDRFSGHQFPNYSSELNVNALLLGDSALYLCASSPQNNEQFFGPGTRLTVL.

The V call is TRBV15, the J call TRBJ1-2, with 8 bases aligning to TRBD1. CDR3 length equals 13 residues. The junction had 5 bases not matched to a gene; V was cut back by 3 bases and J by 8 bases. Germline CDR1 LNHNV, CDR2 YYDKDF (reference sequence). Here the CDR3 DNA reads TGTGCCACCAGCAGTCGGACAGGGACCGGCTACACCTTC. Its translation is CATSSRTGTGYTF.

As to this clonotype: A clone one base away is much larger, so this may be a read error. The genes are TRBV2 and TRBJ2-7, with TRBD1 identical over 7 bases. The germline V gene has CDR1 SNHLY and CDR2 FYNNEI. With V trimmed by 1 base and J by 4 bases, 1 base remained unmatched. The CDR3 length is 13 residues. The CDR3 DNA is TGTGCCAGCAGTGAAGAGACAGGGTACGAGCAGTACTTC. Its protein is CASSEETGYEQYF.

This clonotype was counted a few times. The CDR3 spells CASSLAGGQLFF. In DNA form, the CDR3 reads TGCGCCAGCAGCTTGGCCGGGGGACAACTGTTTTTT. The chain joins TRBV5-1 to TRBJ1-4; possible D gene TRBD1, 5 bases. Germline V lookup: CDR1 SGHRS, CDR2 YFSETQ. V gave up 0 bases and J gave up 12 bases, with 9 bases separating them. This CDR3 spans 12 amino acids.

This clonotype was observed a few times. The rearrangement links TRBV7-9 to TRBJ2-3, with 8 nucleotides matching TRBD2. The V segment lost 3 bases and the J segment 5 bases; nucleotides outside the gene matches: 10. Looked up from germline, CDR1 is SEHNR and CDR2 is FQNEAQ (reference sequence). The CDR3 sequence is 16 residues long. CDR3 loop: CASSLEGVLAGDTQYF. The DNA of the CDR3 is TGTGCCAGCAGCTTGGAAGGTGTCCTAGCGGGAGATACGCAGTATTTT.

The J gene is TRBJ2-1, the V gene TRBV5-6; D not resolved. This CDR3 is built from 13 residues. V was shortened by 5 bases and J by 9 bases, with 15 bases between the two germline ends. Per the germline V gene, CDR1 is SGHDT and CDR2 is YYEEEE. CDR3 bases: TGTGCCAGCAGTTCTTTGCTAGGATCTGAGCAGTTCTTC. It yields the protein CASSSLLGSEQFF.

V gene TRBV12-3 or TRBV12-4 combines with J gene TRBJ1-5, with D perhaps TRBD1 (5 bases). This CDR3 contains 16 residues. The V end was cut by 7 bases, the J end by 4 bases, with 20 bases between. The CDR3 sequence: CASTVVRDGRNQPQHF. DNA of the CDR3: TGTGCCAGCACTGTCGTAAGGGACGGAAGGAATCAGCCCCAGCATTTT.

As DNA, the CDR3 is TGTGCCAGCAGTTTATTAGGGTATGAGCAGTTCTTC. This translates into CASSLLGYEQFF. The chain joins TRBV12-3 or TRBV12-4 to TRBJ2-1, with D unresolved. The length of the CDR3 is 12 residues. Trimming shortened V by 2 bases and J by 8 bases, and 7 bases separated the two germline ends.

This clonotype was observed a few times. The chain employs TRBV19 and TRBJ1-4, with 8 bases fitting TRBD1. The CDR3 is 15 residues long. In germline, CDR1 is LNHDA, CDR2 SQIVND (reference sequence). V dropped 4 bases and J dropped 7; count of bases not matched to a gene: 8. The CDR3: CASSTDRGKGEKLFF. The CDR3 DNA sequence: TGTGCCAGTAGTACCGACAGGGGAAAAGGTGAAAAACTGTTTTTT.

This clonotype was detected a few times. The chain has TRBV28 and TRBJ2-3; TRBD2 aligns across 8 bases. In germline, CDR1 is MDHEN, CDR2 SYDVKM. The V gene end was trimmed by 6 bases and the J gene end by 4 bases; junction bases not matched to a gene: 21. The CDR3 length is 19 residues. DNA for the CDR3: TGTGCCAGCAGCCGGACTAGCCGTGGACGAATGCCAATAGCAGATACGCAGTATTTT. Its protein is CASSRTSRGRMPIADTQYF.

This clonotype was seen only a few times. The rearrangement links TRBV5-1 to TRBJ1-3, with 9 bases fitting TRBD1. V trimming: 4 bases; J trimming: 0 bases; junction bases outside the gene matches: 8. The CDR3 runs to 17 residues. Germline CDR1 reads SGHRS; CDR2 reads YFSETQ. The CDR3 sequence is CASSRRPGQGSGNTIYF. The CDR3 nucleotides are TGCGCCAGCAGCCGACGTCCGGGACAGGGCTCTGGAAACACCATATATTTT.

The rearrangement joins TRBV27 to TRBJ2-1; 7 bases line up with TRBD1. J gave up 5 bases and V 6 bases, and 4 bases lay outside the gene matches. Germline CDR1 MNHEY, CDR2 SMNVEV (reference sequence). The length of the CDR3 is 13 residues. The CDR3 DNA is TGTGCCAGCAGGAGACAGGGTAACAATGAGCAGTTCTTC. This gives the protein CASRRQGNNEQFF.

This chain uses TRBV15 with TRBJ2-1, with TRBD2 matching over 10 bases. The CDR3 is 15 residues long. Germline V gene data show CDR1 as LNHNV and CDR2 as YYDKDF (reference sequence). V lost 5 bases to trimming and J lost 4 bases; unmatched junction nucleotides: 5. CDR3 protein: CATSGGLAEYNEQFF. As DNA, the CDR3 is TGTGCCACCAGCGGAGGACTAGCGGAGTACAATGAGCAGTTCTTC.

The chain is built from TRBV20-1 and TRBJ1-1, with D possibly matching TRBD1 (6 bases). The CDR3 has 12 residues. Trimming removed 6 bases from V and 6 bases from J, with 14 bases in between. CDR1 is DFQATT and CDR2 is SNEGSKA in the germline V gene (reference sequence). The CDR3 DNA follows: TGCAGTGCCGATTTACAGGGCGCTGAAGCTTTCTTT. This sequence encodes CSADLQGAEAFF.

The chain carries TRBV2 and TRBJ2-7; the D gene could be TRBD1 or TRBD2 (5 bases each). V lost 5 bases, J lost 2 bases, and 10 bases lay in between. This CDR3 comprises 13 residues. Looked up from germline, CDR1 is SNHLY and CDR2 is FYNNEI. CDR3 protein: CASSWDGPYEQYF. CDR3 nucleotide sequence: TGTGCCAGCAGTTGGGACGGGCCCTACGAGCAGTACTTC.

The chain links TRBV14 to TRBJ2-1; 7 nucleotides align to TRBD2. V dropped 0 bases and J dropped 0; count of bases not matched to a gene: 11. Germline CDR1 SGHDN, CDR2 FVKESK. The CDR3 has 19 amino acids. In nucleotides, the CDR3 is TGTGCCAGCAGCCAAGATCAAGGGGAACTAGCGCGCTCCTACAATGAGCAGTTCTTC. It codes for CASSQDQGELARSYNEQFF.